This paragraph covers one T cell receptor (beta chain) sequence. There is no known antigen for this receptor. Qualities for individual bases were not recorded, and no much larger clone is one base off. Library preparation was by the immunoSEQ multiplex PCR assay. For the multiplex PCR, a mixture combining 60 forward primers for TCR Vbeta segments and 13 reverse primers for TCR Jbeta segments was used. The CDR3 region of rearranged TCR beta genes was amplified from genomic DNA with a multiplex PCR assay. Amplified TCR beta libraries were sequenced as 87-base-pair reads on the Illumina HiSeq System. Processing in the source paper ran as follows. Across the 600 to 700 repertoires, a later analysis counted about 81 million unique TCR beta chains, approximately 10 million of which were shared by at least two donors. Raw reads were error-corrected and collapsed into unique sequences by a nearest-neighbor algorithm in which closely related sequences were merged to remove PCR and sequencing errors. Alignment of CDR3 sequences to IMGT reference sequences was used to assign V, D and J gene segments. For a sequence to be retained, a match of at least six nucleotides to both a V gene segment and a J gene segment was required. Rearrangements were called productive when the CDR3 lacked stop codons and stayed in frame with V and J; all others were non-productive. Following IMGT convention, CDR3 was defined as the stretch from the second conserved V-encoded cysteine up to the conserved J-encoded phenylalanine. The earlier analysis of 500 to 600 of the donors excluded sequences that lacked an unambiguous match to a single V gene segment. In an earlier analysis of approximately 550 of the donors, V segments were called functional above 56.7% productive rearrangements and were called segregating when the between-donor standard deviation exceeded 5%. A statistical classification framework was developed to diagnose cytomegalovirus status using the catalog of TCR beta chain sequences. V and J gene assignment, in a later analysis, came from comparing TCR nucleotide sequences with IMGT/GENE-DB human TR gene sequences. The TCRdist pipeline was used in a later analysis to assign CDR3 sequences and most-parsimonious VDJ recombination scenarios. A later analysis defined each TCR beta chain by its CDR3 amino acid sequence plus V-gene family, and excluded reads lacking a unique V-gene family. As a way to deal with suspected cross-contamination and a sequencing artifact, a later analysis dropped 592 nucleotide sequences that were highly shared and had low generation probability. A later analysis calculated a clonal expansion index for each public chain from normalized within-repertoire ranks of inferred template counts. A later analysis computed generation probabilities with a VDJ recombination model fitted to out-of-frame rearrangements, and checked the results against IGoR. In a later analysis, TCR-TCR, TCR-HLA and TCR-CMV co-occurrence was scored with hypergeometric tests, and a repertoire-size bias correction was applied to TCR pairs. False discovery rates were estimated in a later analysis by permuting HLA or CMV assignments 20 times. In a later analysis, co-occurring TCRs were grouped using DBSCAN, with TCRdist sequence similarity added in when clustering inside HLA-allele-positive subsets. Repertoires with fewer than 30,000 or more than 120,000 public chains were left out of co-occurrence clustering, as were five repertoires with anomalous nucleotide sharing. Held by TCRdb, this immuneACCESS table contains in-frame sequences only and omits some clones. Under half of the omission traces to an unresolved V gene where checked; the cause of the rest is unknown. V and J calls and clone size are copied from that table; D and trimming were computed from the DNA. The sample table lists about 200,000 clones, about 72% of them with a count of one. The ten largest clones capture about 3.8% of the sample.

From its cysteine to its phenylalanine, the CDR3 spans 17 amino acids. Only the CDR3 DNA stays, 51 bases, in frame from base 1. CDR1 SEHNR and CDR2 FQNEAQ are derived from the germline V gene (reference sequence). Here V drops 5 bases and J drops 1 base, and the junction holds 12 bases not matched to any gene. The data were obtained in a study of cytomegalovirus exposure and HLA in healthy donors (dated by TCRdb to the late 2010s). In terms of the full investigation: In an earlier analysis of 450 to 750 of the donors, under 300 Gb of sequence data and 90 million to 120 million unique TCR beta sequences from about 190 million T cells were reported. Around 300 gigabases of sequencing data and roughly 90 million unique TCR sequences were included in an early release covering roughly 600 HLA-typed donors. The genetic ancestry cluster associated with self-reported Caucasian donors included roughly four fifths of the 398 genotyped donors. The study aimed to test whether cataloging public T cell receptors could reveal signatures of past pathogen exposure. The study used immunosequencing to profile the T cell repertoires of 666 subjects and linked those repertoires to cytomegalovirus serostatus. Besides the first cohort of under 700 subjects, a separate validation cohort made up of 120 different subjects was used. To predict cytomegalovirus infection status, the study brought together high-throughput TCR immunosequencing, statistical association of individual TCRs with disease status, and machine learning. A later analysis re-examined previously published TCR beta repertoires from around 670 donors and added high-resolution HLA genotyping to investigate patterns of TCR occurrence. Rather than using new phenotypic data, the later analysis identified candidate immune exposures from TCR beta sequences and from how often those sequences occurred across donors. An earlier analysis of several hundred of the donors applied high-throughput TCR beta sequencing to assess whether each TCR beta V gene segment acted as functional or pseudogenic. Donor age, sex, ethnicity and CMV serostatus were compiled alongside the repertoire data. A later genetic analysis took genome-wide SNP genotypes for about three fifths of the roughly 700 donors and used that subset as a discovery cohort. Every discovery cohort repertoire had been produced on one sequencing platform. Both class I and class II loci were covered by HLA typing, at four-digit resolution. Typing coverage differed by locus: A, B, C, DRB1 and DQB1 were typed in about 620-640 donors, DQA1 in 500 to 550, DPA1 in over 600, and DPB1 in around 440. Four to six DR-DQ haplotypes were handled as single units for association and clustering, since linkage in the cohort was strong. Among 398 genotyped donors of the cohort, an average of approximately 240,000 unique TCR beta nucleotide sequences were sequenced per donor, approximately 20% of them non-productive.

The cohort was made up of approximately 670 healthy bone marrow donors. All cohort members were sampled while nominally healthy, although unrecorded immune exposures were likely present. The donor tested CMV seronegative, placing the donor among the 352 seronegative members of the cohort. Every donor gave a peripheral blood sample, and the peripheral blood mononuclear cells from that sample were used for TCR beta sequencing. Genomic DNA extraction from the blood cell samples was performed with the Qiagen DNeasy Blood Extraction Kit. Study-wide conclusions, independent of this receptor: In vitro tests confirmed that a few of the cytomegalovirus-associated TCR beta chains recognize cytomegalovirus antigens. It was suggested by the authors that the approach could potentially be generalized to other disease states and immunological phenotypes. When HLA alleles, especially DR and DQ, strongly co-occurred, attributing TCR associations to individual alleles was difficult. Correlated functional status among segregating V segments might be attributable to linkage disequilibrium, but an unknown experimental factor could not be ruled out. The classifier was reported to diagnose cytomegalovirus status with high specificity and sensitivity in both the original and validation cohorts. In the study, about 150 TCR beta chains were listed as associated with cytomegalovirus. Sequencing depth was assumed to be roughly uniform across donors in the presence/absence analyses, though that assumption may not hold. Some IMGT-functional V segments, including TRBV6-2 and TRBV6-3, could not be distinguished by the 87-base-pair reads and were therefore excluded. In a later genetic analysis, a missense DCLRE1C variant was associated with V-gene and J-gene trimming of TCR beta chains, and the association was replicated in an independent cohort. The earlier analysis of approximately 540 of the donors excluded approximately 15 rarely observed V segments, including chromosome 9 orphons, because counts were too low. A later analysis reported that several top co-occurrence clusters appeared linked to parvovirus B19, influenza, CMV and Epstein-Barr virus. In a later analysis, TCR association rates were found to vary across HLA loci, with the most associated TCRs seen for DRB1 alleles and the fewest for HLA-C alleles. Only TCR beta chains were sequenced in this cohort, and the absence of alpha or paired-chain data limited detectable features. A further reported finding was that TCR beta sequences accurately predicted the HLA-A and HLA-B alleles for most subjects in the first cohort. A group of highly shared sequence variants was considered likely to be a technical artifact of the sequencing pipeline. In an earlier analysis of about 600 of the donors, most TCR beta V segments appeared in productive rearrangements about 87% or about 30% of the time, broadly matching IMGT annotations. In a later analysis, HLA-associated TCR beta chains were found to be more clonally expanded and to have lower generation probabilities than equally common non-associated chains. At a false discovery rate of 0.05, a later analysis linked approximately 18,000 TCR beta sequences to specific HLA alleles. A later analysis found that most CMV-associated TCR beta chains appeared HLA-restricted, with HLA associations seemingly driven largely by CMV exposure. Because HLA typing was missing for some donors at each locus, association tests included only the typed subset. Compared with the 666-donor mean, donors in an Asian-associated ancestry cluster had fewer N-insertions in productive TCRs, according to a later genetic analysis. Immune exposure information for the cohort was limited to CMV serostatus. Most TCR sequences were observed very rarely across donors, whereas some public TCRs were present in many individuals.

Recombination connected TRBV7-9 to TRBJ2-5; 8 bases in between match TRBD2. The source is a male donor in good health and CMV-seronegative. The sample taken for sequencing was PBMCs. The DNA is TGTGCCAGCAGCCGGCCGGGACTAGAGGACTTCCAAGAGACCCAGTACTTC. It specifies CASSRPGLEDFQETQYF.